A single sample is the source of the 19 T cell receptor beta chains below, sequenced in a study of graft-versus-host responses after intestinal transplantation. The researchers put some 200,000 CFSE-labeled responder cells into plates with some 200,000 irradiated, violet-dye-labeled stimulator cells. Produced via immunoSEQ multiplex PCR; TCRdb's table is partial and in-frame only. This sample carries 6,000 to 8,000 clones, around a quarter of them seen once, and the ten largest clones take about 6.1%. Here the sequenced sample was alloreactive CD8+ T cells from a mixed lymphocyte reaction culture, taken before transplantation. Subset meaning: CFSE-low proliferating T cells sorted from roughly six-day pre-transplant mixed lymphocyte reaction (GvH or HvG direction). The receptor set was obtained from a human patient who was an organ donor for intestinal transplantation.

This clone was seen a few times. The rearrangement joins TRBV6-9 to TRBJ1-1; 7 bases agree with TRBD1. The V segment lost 2 bases and the J segment 8 bases; nucleotides outside the gene matches: 11. This CDR3 comprises 15 residues. Germline-derived CDR1 and CDR2 are MNHGY and SVAAGI. The DNA for the CDR3 is TGTGCCAGCAGTTATCTAGAAACCGACAGGGCCGAAGCTTTCTTT. It encodes CASSYLETDRAEAFF.

In this sample, this clone turned up a few times. The V gene is TRBV7-2, the J gene TRBJ2-7; TRBD2 is a possible D gene (6 bases). V gave up 7 bases and J gave up 2 bases, with 15 bases separating them. The germline gives CDR1 SGHTA, CDR2 FQGNSA. This CDR3 has 14 residues. In DNA, the CDR3 is TGTGCCAGCACCGAGCCGGGGGAGACCTACGAGCAGTACTTC. Its protein is CASTEPGETYEQYF.

This chain links TRBV19 with TRBJ1-5; D is perhaps TRBD1 (5 bases). V lost 5 bases to trimming and J lost 1 base, with 12 bases between them. The CDR3 runs 15 residues. The germline CDR1 and CDR2 sequences are LNHDA and SQIVND (reference sequence). The CDR3 is CASSPDGDSNQPQHF. CDR3 DNA sequence: TGTGCCAGTAGTCCAGACGGGGACAGCAATCAGCCCCAGCATTTT.

This clone is deemed large. V and J are TRBV14 and TRBJ2-5; TRBD1 matches 7 bases. CDR1 and CDR2 (germline): SGHDN, FVKESK. The CDR3 has 16 amino acids. After removal of 8 bases from V and 0 bases from J, the junction contained 12 bases not matched to a gene. CDR3 sequence reads: CASDLSGTAYQETQYF. The CDR3 nucleotides are TGTGCCAGCGACCTATCCGGGACAGCGTACCAAGAGACCCAGTACTTC.

This clone was recorded a few times. The CDR3 sequence is CASSLSRGISYEQYF. In nucleotides, the CDR3 is TGTGCCAGCAGTTTATCCCGCGGGATCTCCTACGAGCAGTACTTC. The chain employs TRBV27 and TRBJ2-7, with a possible D match to TRBD2 (6 bases). Germline assignment: CDR1 MNHEY and CDR2 SMNVEV (reference sequence). The CDR3 runs 15 residues. The V and J ends lost 0 bases and 0 bases respectively, with 9 bases between them.

This clone turned up a few times. This sequence joins TRBV27 and TRBJ1-1, with a weak D call TRBD1 (6 bases). The CDR3 spans 14 residues. Germline values: CDR1 MNHEY, CDR2 SMNVEV (reference sequence). Trimming took 6 bases from V and 1 from J, leaving 12 bases between them. The CDR3, as DNA: TGTGCCAGCAGCTTACAGGGTGGGAACACTGAAGCTTTCTTT. This gives the protein CASSLQGGNTEAFF.

The chain links TRBV4-2 to TRBJ2-5; 8 nucleotides agree with TRBD1. V shed 1 base, J shed 3 bases, and the junction held 10 bases outside the gene matches. Germline V CDR1 and CDR2: LGHNA, YNFKEQ. The CDR3 sequence is 17 residues long. CDR3 in amino acids: CASSQGVDRAPEETQYF. In DNA, the CDR3 is TGTGCCAGCAGCCAAGGTGTGGACAGGGCCCCAGAAGAGACCCAGTACTTC.

The chain combines TRBV5-6 with TRBJ2-1; D not certain. The CDR3 length is 12 residues. V shed 5 bases and J shed 10 bases, with 13 bases lying between them. Germline CDR1 SGHDT, CDR2 YYEEEE. CDR3 loop: CASSQVFGEQFF. CDR3 sequence (DNA): TGTGCCAGCAGTCAGGTTTTCGGGGAGCAGTTCTTC.

The rearrangement joins TRBV6-5 to TRBJ2-7, with D possibly matching TRBD1 (5 bases). Germline-derived CDR1 and CDR2 are MNHEY and SVGAGI. Between the trimmed V and J ends, which lost 6 bases and 2 bases, there was a span of 17 bases. The CDR3 is 15 amino acids. The CDR3 spells CASSDVLRAAYEQYF. The CDR3 DNA sequence: TGTGCCAGCAGCGATGTCCTCAGGGCGGCCTACGAGCAGTACTTC.

There are a few counts of this clone. The chain employs TRBV11-1 and TRBJ2-7; D possibly corresponds to TRBD2 (5 bases). The V gene lost 4 bases and the J gene lost 3 bases, with 7 bases spanning the gap. CDR1 is SGHAT, CDR2 FQDESV, per germline (reference sequence). CDR3 size: 12 residues. Written as DNA, the CDR3 is TGTGCCAGCAGCTCCCGGGACTACGAGCAGTACTTC. This gives the protein CASSSRDYEQYF.

In regard to this clone: This likely reflects a read error, since a far larger clone is one base away. Other DNA sequences within the sample encode an identical CDR3. V gene TRBV28 combines with J gene TRBJ2-1; 7 bases map to TRBD2. CDR1 and CDR2 (germline): MDHEN, SYDVKM. V shed 6 bases, J shed 0 bases, and the junction held 5 bases outside the gene matches. CDR3 size: 15 residues. CDR3 region: CASSPTGGSYNEQFF. The CDR3 nucleotides read TGTGCCAGCAGCCCAACGGGGGGCTCCTACAATGAGCAGTTCTTC.

This clone occurred once. The rearrangement uses TRBV27 and TRBJ2-1, with TRBD2 identical over 9 bases. Germline assignment: CDR1 MNHEY and CDR2 SMNVEV (reference sequence). The J segment lost 0 bases and the V segment lost 6 bases, leaving 9 bases of the junction unmatched. This CDR3 region has 17 residues. The CDR3 DNA follows: TGTGCCAGCAGCCCCTGGCGGGAGGGTAACTCCTACAATGAGCAGTTCTTC. It yields the protein CASSPWREGNSYNEQFF.

This chain joins TRBV4-3 and TRBJ2-1, with D tentatively TRBD1 or TRBD2 (6 bases each). The CDR3 totals 18 residues. CDR1 and CDR2 from the germline V gene are LGHNA and YSLEER. Trimming removed 1 base from V and 0 bases from J, with 16 bases in between. This chain's CDR3 is CASSQAWGATSSYNEQFF. CDR3 nucleotides: TGCGCCAGCAGCCAAGCCTGGGGGGCCACGAGCTCCTACAATGAGCAGTTCTTC.

Written as DNA, the CDR3 is TGTGCCAGCAGTGTAACGACAGGCCCCCTTTACAATGAGCAGTTCTTC. Translated: CASSVTTGPLYNEQFF. This chain connects TRBV28 to TRBJ2-1, with a possible D match to TRBD1 (6 bases). The length of the CDR3 is 16 residues. Trimming removed 5 bases at V and 4 bases at J, with 18 bases between. Germline V gene data show CDR1 as MDHEN and CDR2 as SYDVKM.

The chain uses TRBV2 and TRBJ2-1, with 9 nucleotides matching TRBD2. Germline lookup yields CDR1 SNHLY and CDR2 FYNNEI. Trimming removed 5 bases from V and 3 bases from J; junction bases left unmatched: 5. The CDR3 loop spans 15 amino acids. In DNA, the CDR3 is TGTGCCAGCAGTTATAGACTAGCGGTCTACAATGAGCAGTTCTTC. Translating it yields CASSYRLAVYNEQFF.

This clone occurred a few times. The V and J genes are TRBV6-7 and TRBJ1-4; TRBD1 matches at 7 bases. TRBV6-7 is an open reading frame, and its role is uncertain. Trimming took 2 bases from V and 3 from J; bases not matched to a gene: 0. This CDR3 has 14 amino acids. The CDR3: CASSYQGANEKLFF. DNA of the CDR3: TGTGCCAGCAGTTACCAGGGGGCTAATGAAAAACTGTTTTTT.

The chain carries TRBV6-5 and TRBJ1-5, with D unresolved. The CDR3 is made up of 13 amino acids. The V end lost 6 bases, the J end lost 5 bases, and 11 bases lay between the germline ends. Germline CDR1 and CDR2: MNHEY and SVGAGI. The CDR3 DNA reads as TGTGCCAGCAGGACGGACTCCTATCAGCCCCAGCATTTT. Its protein is CASRTDSYQPQHF.

This clone is classed as large. This chain joins TRBV7-9 and TRBJ2-7; D unclear. CDR1 and CDR2 from the germline V gene are SEHNR and FQNEAQ (reference sequence). The CDR3 extends over 12 amino acids. The V end was cut by 2 bases, the J end by 1 base, with 3 bases between. In nucleotides, the CDR3 is TGTGCCAGCAGCTTACCTTCCTACGAGCAGTACTTC. As protein: CASSLPSYEQYF.

This clone is judged medium-sized (0.01 to 0.1%). The chain employs TRBV11-3 and TRBJ1-2; the match to TRBD1 covers 9 bases. V shed 0 bases, J shed 8 bases, and the junction held 7 bases outside the gene matches. The CDR3 contains 15 residues. Germline CDR1 and CDR2: SGHNT and YENEEA. DNA of the CDR3: TGTGCCAGCAGCTTAGATGGGACAGGGCGTAACGGCTACACCTTC. It codes for CASSLDGTGRNGYTF.